The source of this T cell receptor (beta chain) is a study of T cells in Graves' hyperthyroidism and ophthalmopathy. Findings of the study overall: Before onset, by a median of approximately 5.9 months, the model predicted ophthalmopathy.

If no ophthalmopathy progression occurred within 18 months, Graves' hyperthyroidism was stable. Regions amplified from RNA transcripts were the TCR beta CDR3 regions. First-round RT-PCR of the TCR CDR3 relied on the HTBI primer set. A single record per CDR3 protein comes from TCRdb applying MiXCR to the multiplex PCR reads. The sample consists of roughly 570,000 distinct CDR3 sequences, about a sixth of them appearing once. This CDR3 has 15 residues. CDR1 SGHTA and CDR2 FQGTGA come from the germline V gene. As for this clonotype: The antigen is not known. The junction differs from germline at one of its ends, possibly a read error.

The receptor was isolated from a young woman with Graves' hyperthyroidism. The chain links TRBV7-3 to TRBJ2-5, with TRBD2 matching over 11 bases. The sample comprised blood. This CDR3 is CASSHATSGTETQYF. The DNA of the CDR3 is TGCGCCAGCAGCCATGCGACTAGCGGGACGGAGACCCAGTACTTC.